This T cell receptor (beta chain) appears in the sequencing data of a study of T-cell reconstitution after alpha-beta-depleted transplantation in children. The authors prepared the TCRbeta library with unique molecular identifiers. TCRdb re-called the PCR reads through MiXCR, storing one row per CDR3 protein. Found here are about 1,000,000 distinct CDR3 sequences, about 29% of them singletons; the top ten hold about 28%. V was shortened by 5 bases and J by 9 bases, with 23 bases between the two germline ends. There are 16 residues in the CDR3. This clonotype has a handful of counts. This material consisted of PBMCs, mostly from graft donor cells, taken 360 days after TCRalphabeta/CD19-depleted stem cell transplant. This TCR derives from a boy younger than two who had a stem cell transplant for SCID, so the T cells may come from the graft donor. V usage is TRBV12-3 or TRBV12-4 and J usage is TRBJ2-1; D is perhaps TRBD1 (6 bases). CDR3 amino acids: CASSSTPRGSRGEQFF. In DNA, the CDR3 is TGTGCCAGCAGTAGTACCCCCAGGGGAAGTCGGGGTGAGCAGTTCTTC.